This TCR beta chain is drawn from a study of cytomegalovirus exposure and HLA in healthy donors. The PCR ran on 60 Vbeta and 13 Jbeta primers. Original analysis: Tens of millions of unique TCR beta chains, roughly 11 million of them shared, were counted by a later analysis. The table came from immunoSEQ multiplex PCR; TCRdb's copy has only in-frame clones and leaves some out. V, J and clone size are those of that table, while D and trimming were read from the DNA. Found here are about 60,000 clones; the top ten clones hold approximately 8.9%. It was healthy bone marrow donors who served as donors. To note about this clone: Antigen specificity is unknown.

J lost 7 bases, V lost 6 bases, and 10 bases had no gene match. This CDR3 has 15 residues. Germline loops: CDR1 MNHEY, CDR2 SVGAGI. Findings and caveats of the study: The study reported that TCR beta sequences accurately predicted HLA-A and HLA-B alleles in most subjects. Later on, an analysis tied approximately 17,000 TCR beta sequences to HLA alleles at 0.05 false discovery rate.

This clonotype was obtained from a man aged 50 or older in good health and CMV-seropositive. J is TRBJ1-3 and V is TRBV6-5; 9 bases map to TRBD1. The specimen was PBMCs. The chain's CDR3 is CASRRDRAEVNTIYF. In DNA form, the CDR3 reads TGTGCCAGCAGGAGGGACAGGGCGGAGGTGAACACCATATATTTT.